A selection of T cell receptor beta chains follows, all from one sample in a study of blood T cell repertoires in COVID-19. Sequencing used immunoSEQ multiplex PCR; TCRdb keeps in-frame clones, though not all of them. Altogether about 68,000 clones are present, roughly 91% being singletons, with the ten largest covering less than 0.55%. The sequencing input was peripheral blood. These receptors all stem from a man aged 50-60 years with COVID-19, enrolled during active disease. Both conserved end residues are part of each CDR3. The order of the fields is CDR3 length, V gene, clone size, D gene, J gene, CDR3 protein, CDR3 DNA. D genes are given only for firm matches. Only some rows state a clone size, as once, few, many or a class for expanded clones.

16	TRBV13	-	TRBD2	TRBJ2-1	CASSLPTSGIYNEQFF	TGTGCCAGCAGCTTACCGACTAGCGGGATCTACAATGAGCAGTTCTTC
13	TRBV2	-	-	TRBJ2-5	CASSPDSQETQYF	TGTGCCAGCAGTCCGGACAGCCAAGAGACCCAGTACTTC
13	TRBV7-3	-	-	TRBJ2-5	CASSPTGVETQYF	TGTGCCAGCAGCCCGACAGGAGTGGAGACCCAGTACTTC
15	TRBV6-5	-	TRBD1	TRBJ2-7	CASSYSRTGGGEQYF	TGTGCCAGCAGTTACTCGAGGACAGGTGGGGGCGAGCAGTACTTC
17	TRBV14	-	-	TRBJ2-5	CASSQTPRTSYQETQYF	TGTGCCAGCAGCCAAACCCCAAGAACTAGCTACCAAGAGACCCAGTACTTC
15	TRBV6-6	-	TRBD1	TRBJ1-5	CASQGQRQGYQPQHF	TGTGCCAGCCAAGGTCAGAGACAGGGTTATCAGCCCCAGCATTTT
18	TRBV2	-	-	TRBJ1-2	CASSEGRFEGDGEYGYTF	TGTGCCAGCAGTGAGGGCAGGTTCGAGGGGGATGGGGAATATGGCTACACCTTC
15	TRBV25-1	-	TRBD1	TRBJ1-2	CASSELGQGGYGYTF	TGTGCCAGCAGTGAATTGGGACAGGGAGGCTATGGCTACACCTTC
14	TRBV28	-	-	TRBJ2-5	CASSLVATQETQYF	TGTGCCAGCAGTTTGGTCGCGACTCAAGAGACCCAGTACTTC
18	TRBV28	few	TRBD2	TRBJ2-4	CASRTHPLTSEGVDIQYF	TGTGCCAGCAGGACACATCCCTTGACTAGCGAGGGAGTGGACATTCAGTACTTC
15	TRBV3-1/TRBV3-2	-	-	TRBJ2-7	CASSQDRLYNYEQYF	TGTGCCAGCAGCCAAGACCGACTCTACAACTACGAGCAGTACTTC
13	TRBV7-9	once	TRBD1	TRBJ2-3	CASGGQGADTQYF	TGTGCCAGCGGGGGACAGGGCGCAGATACGCAGTATTTT
15	TRBV2	-	TRBD2	TRBJ2-7	CASSQWAGGGYEQYF	TGTGCCAGCAGCCAGTGGGCGGGAGGTGGGTACGAGCAGTACTTC
16	TRBV5-1	-	-	TRBJ2-7	CASTTWGQMGSYEQYF	TGCGCCAGCACCACTTGGGGACAAATGGGGTCCTACGAGCAGTACTTC
15	TRBV30	-	TRBD2	TRBJ2-1	CAWSSGLAGGNEQFF	TGTGCCTGGAGTTCGGGACTAGCAGGGGGCAATGAGCAGTTCTTC
15	TRBV6-5	once	-	TRBJ1-4	CASSYSYRSDEKLFF	TGTGCCAGCAGTTACTCCTACAGGTCGGATGAAAAACTGTTTTTT
15	TRBV19	-	-	TRBJ2-1	CASSTGLSSYNEQFF	TGTGCCAGTAGTACCGGACTATCGTCCTACAATGAGCAGTTCTTC
15	TRBV5-6	-	TRBD2	TRBJ2-5	CASSMTSGVQETQYF	TGTGCCAGCAGCATGACTAGCGGGGTTCAAGAGACCCAGTACTTC
14	TRBV19	-	TRBD1	TRBJ1-1	CASSTRTGKRKAFF	TGTGCCAGTAGTACCAGGACAGGGAAGCGGAAAGCTTTCTTT
14	TRBV11-2	-	-	TRBJ2-5	CASSQTRDKETQYF	TGTGCCAGCAGCCAAACCCGGGATAAAGAGACCCAGTACTTC
16	TRBV6-2/TRBV6-3	once	TRBD2	TRBJ2-5	CASSYLLGGYQETQYF	TGTGCCAGCAGTTACCTCCTGGGGGGGTACCAAGAGACCCAGTACTTC
14	TRBV4-2	-	-	TRBJ2-1	CASSQEMRMDEQFF	TGTGCCAGCAGCCAAGAGATGCGTATGGATGAGCAGTTCTTC
10	TRBV12-3/TRBV12-4	-	-	TRBJ2-1	CASSLNEQFF	TGTGCCAGCAGCCTCAATGAGCAGTTCTTC
13	TRBV30	few	TRBD1	TRBJ1-1	CAWGQGAGTEAFF	TGTGCCTGGGGACAGGGGGCGGGAACTGAAGCTTTCTTT
14	TRBV5-4	-	TRBD1	TRBJ2-5	CASSSGQPQETQYF	TGTGCCAGCAGCTCGGGACAGCCCCAAGAGACCCAGTACTTC
15	TRBV4-1	-	TRBD1	TRBJ2-7	CASSQGRDRGYEQYF	TGCGCCAGCAGCCAAGGTAGGGACAGGGGATACGAGCAGTACTTC
13	TRBV30	once	TRBD1	TRBJ1-4	CAWSHGQGEKLFF	TGTGCCTGGAGTCACGGACAGGGAGAAAAACTGTTTTTT
14	TRBV5-1	once	-	TRBJ1-1	CASSHYRAGTEAFF	TGCGCCAGCAGCCACTACAGGGCAGGCACTGAAGCTTTCTTT
15	TRBV6-2/TRBV6-3	-	TRBD2	TRBJ2-1	CASSILAASYNEQFF	TGTGCCAGCAGTATACTAGCGGCCTCCTACAATGAGCAGTTCTTC
14	TRBV18	-	TRBD2	TRBJ2-1	CASSPRERYNEQFF	TGTGCCAGCTCACCGCGGGAGCGCTACAATGAGCAGTTCTTC
14	TRBV4-2	-	-	TRBJ1-2	CASSQDLQPYGYTF	TGTGCCAGCAGCCAAGATCTACAGCCCTATGGCTACACCTTC
14	TRBV5-4	-	-	TRBJ1-4	CASSSRGEGEKLFF	TGTGCCAGCAGCTCCAGGGGAGAGGGGGAAAAACTGTTTTTT
17	TRBV21-1	-	-	TRBJ2-7	CASSPEVGSSSSYEQYF	TGTGCCAGCAGCCCCGAGGTAGGCAGCTCCAGCTCCTACGAGCAGTACTTC
13	TRBV12-3/TRBV12-4	-	TRBD1	TRBJ1-1	CASRLQGSSEAFF	TGTGCCAGCAGGCTACAGGGGTCGTCTGAAGCTTTCTTT
15	TRBV11-3	-	TRBD1	TRBJ2-7	CASSLGAGQGAEQYF	TGTGCCAGCAGCTTGGGAGCGGGACAGGGGGCCGAGCAGTACTTC
14	TRBV7-2	once	-	TRBJ2-1	CASSLYGSGGEQFF	TGTGCCAGCAGCTTATACGGGAGCGGCGGTGAGCAGTTCTTC
16	TRBV5-6	-	-	TRBJ1-1	CASSSWGRGMNTEAFF	TGTGCCAGCAGCTCCTGGGGTAGGGGGATGAACACTGAAGCTTTCTTT
13	TRBV12-5	-	-	TRBJ1-5	CASGLEGNQPQHF	TGTGCTAGTGGTTTGGAGGGGAATCAGCCCCAGCATTTT
17	TRBV6-1	few	-	TRBJ1-6	CASSGGFAGVNNSPLHF	TGTGCCAGCAGTGGAGGGTTTGCGGGGGTCAATAATTCACCCCTCCACTTT
15	TRBV27	-	-	TRBJ1-2	CASSLSNQEGSGYTF	TGTGCCAGCAGTTTATCGAACCAGGAGGGCTCTGGCTACACCTTC
15	TRBV13	once	TRBD1	TRBJ1-2	CASTFGTGLNYGYTF	TGTGCCAGCACCTTCGGGACAGGTCTTAACTATGGCTACACCTTC
14	TRBV2	-	TRBD2	TRBJ2-5	CASSNSGSKETQYF	TGTGCCAGCAGCAATAGCGGGAGTAAAGAGACCCAGTACTTC
13	TRBV7-2	-	TRBD1	TRBJ2-1	CASSPYDRGQQFF	TGTGCCAGCAGCCCCTACGACAGGGGACAGCAGTTCTTC
16	TRBV10-3	few	TRBD2	TRBJ2-3	CAISERVGGITDTQYF	TGTGCCATCAGTGAAAGAGTGGGGGGGATCACAGATACGCAGTATTTT
15	TRBV19	-	TRBD1	TRBJ1-5	CASSSGQGGNQPQHF	TGTGCCAGTAGTAGTGGACAGGGAGGCAATCAGCCCCAGCATTTT